This T cell receptor (beta chain) was found in a study of blood T cell repertoires in COVID-19 (TCRdb year 2020). As for the study more broadly: Samples from collaborators originated in the United States, Italy and Spain and spanned both the acute and convalescent phases of COVID-19. Where available, HLA class I and class II types were taken from metadata supplied by the sample provider and were not determined by assay-based typing. Nearly every sample came with metadata listing a de-identified subject ID, COVID-19 status, age in years and sex. A freely available public database, intended as a resource for researchers studying the immune response to SARS-CoV-2, is where the repertoires were released. The samples were drawn from two sources: the first 160 participants of the ongoing ImmuneRACE study, and 1,000 to 1,500 subjects contributed by 6 global collaborators. The prospective study material was composed of cDNA or gDNA derived from T cells, B-cell-depleted T cells, or PBMCs. The dataset comprised deeply sampled blood TCRbeta repertoires from subjects exposed to, actively infected with, or recovered from COVID-19.

Findings and caveats that apply to the study as a whole: The quantity of clinical and demographic metadata differed by source and by participant and was supplied without curation.

The CDR3 goes from the cysteine to the phenylalanine over 13 residues. Of all the DNA, just the CDR3 is kept, 39 bases in frame from base 1. CDR1 and CDR2 (KGHDR, SFDVKD) derive from the germline V gene. V is clipped by 2 bases and J by 8 bases, and the sequence between their germline boundaries is 9 bases long. A few counts support this clone. This receptor's antigen is unknown. Base qualities are not recorded, but no much larger clone differs from it by a single base. TCRbeta CDR3 regions were amplified from genomic DNA by means of the immunoSEQ Assay, a bias-controlled multiplex PCR. The study's own analysis went as follows. The number of nucleated cells in each sample was estimated from the amplification of reference gene primers within the assay. To quantify the absolute abundance of each unique TCRbeta CDR3 rearrangement, sequence reads were collapsed and filtered. Productive Simpson clonality was computed per sample as the square root of Simpson's diversity index over productive rearrangements. In TCRdb, the immuneACCESS table is reduced to in-frame sequences with V and J assigned. These tables do not hold every clone; where another copy was compared, an unresolved V gene accounts for under half, and the others remain unexplained. Clone size and the V and J calls come from that table; the DNA yielded D and trimming. The sample table shows some 190,000 clones, and 70% to 90% are seen once. The biggest ten clones account for almost 5% of the sample.

Each collaborating institution followed its own protocols to collect whole blood in K2EDTA tubes. For TCRbeta analysis, collaborator samples were shipped as frozen whole blood, as isolated PBMCs, or as DNA extracted from either sample type. Material for sequencing was peripheral blood. The rearranged chain carries TRBV24-1 and TRBJ1-5; no D gene is confidently identified. The TCR originated in a woman of 80 years or more with acute or convalescent COVID-19. The nucleotide sequence is given as TGTGCCACCAGTGATTCTCGGCGGGAGCCCCAGCATTTT. Its protein reads: CATSDSRREPQHF.